The source of this TCR beta chain is a study of blood T cell repertoires in COVID-19. The overall study: The United States, Italy and Spain provided the acute and convalescent COVID-19 samples. Sources were T cells, B-cell-depleted T cells, or PBMCs; the material itself was cDNA or gDNA.

In the source study's methods: Reference gene primer amplification gave estimated nucleated cell counts. Here immunoSEQ multiplex PCR was the method, and the copy in TCRdb shows in-frame clones only, minus some. V, J and clone size derive from that table, while D and trimming were established from the DNA sequence. The sample carries around 70,000 clones, about 80% recorded once. The CDR3 runs 15 residues. The V and J ends lost 1 base and 8 bases, in that order; junction bases with no gene match: 7. The V gene's germline CDR1 is LNHDA and CDR2 SQIVND (reference sequence). This clonotype was sampled from a human donor in a cohort sampled during active COVID-19. The chain recombines TRBV19 with TRBJ1-4; 7 nucleotides agree with TRBD1. Material: peripheral blood. The DNA of the CDR3 is TGTGCCAGTAGTATAGCGGGGACAGTGAAGGAAAAACTGTTTTTT. Residues: CASSIAGTVKEKLFF.